The source of this T cell receptor (beta chain) is a study of blood T cell repertoires in COVID-19 (dated by TCRdb to the early 2020s). As for the study more broadly: The collaborator samples originated in the United States, Italy and Spain and spanned the acute and convalescent phases of COVID-19. The prospective study material was composed of cDNA or gDNA derived from T cells, B-cell-depleted T cells, or PBMCs. The dataset comprised deeply sampled blood TCRbeta repertoires from subjects exposed to, actively infected with, or recovered from COVID-19. The repertoires were made available in a free public database intended to serve as a resource for research on the immune response to SARS-CoV-2. The sample metadata nearly always contained a de-identified subject ID, COVID-19 status, age in years and sex. Samples were obtained from the ongoing ImmuneRACE study (first 160 participants) and from over 1,000 subjects provided by 6 global collaborators. Where HLA class I and class II types were available, the types were taken from metadata supplied by the sample provider, not from assay-based typing.

TCRbeta CDR3 regions were amplified from genomic DNA using the immunoSEQ Assay, a bias-controlled multiplex PCR. The study's own analysis went as follows. Within the assay, amplification of reference gene primers was used to estimate how many nucleated cells each sample contained. To quantify the absolute abundance of each unique TCRbeta CDR3 rearrangement, sequence reads were collapsed and filtered. Productive Simpson clonality was computed per sample as the square root of Simpson's diversity index over productive rearrangements. This immuneACCESS table, as held by TCRdb, lists in-frame sequences with V and J called but not all clones. Of the missing ones, under half trace to an unresolved V gene in checked studies; the others have no known cause. V and J calls and clone size come straight from that table; D and trimming were deduced from the DNA. In this sample the table shows roughly 130,000 clones, approximately 80% of which occur a single time. The ten largest make up more than 9.5% of the sample.

The CDR3 contains 13 residues, cysteine and phenylalanine counted. The retained sequence is limited to the CDR3, 39 bases, with the frame set at the first base. V is reduced by 5 bases and J by 2 bases, leaving a spacing of 8 bases between them. Whole blood was collected in K2EDTA tubes by collaborating institutions according to the institutions' own protocols. Collaborator samples were shipped for TCRbeta analysis as frozen whole blood, isolated PBMCs, or DNA extracted from either sample type. General findings and caveats noted by the study authors: The amount of clinical and demographic metadata varied by source and participant and was provided uncurated.

Concerning this clone: No antigen is known for it. Qualities for individual bases were not recorded, and no much larger clone is one base off.

This clonotype was sampled from a man aged 35 to 55 with active or convalescent COVID-19. The sequenced material came from peripheral blood. The chain is encoded by TRBV12-3 or TRBV12-4 joined to TRBJ2-3; no D gene can be assigned with confidence. The bases read TGTGCCAGCAGTATAGACTTCACAGATACGCAGTATTTT. This encodes CASSIDFTDTQYF.